These 18 T cell receptor beta chains came from one sample sequenced in a study of graft-versus-host responses after intestinal transplantation. Their antigens are not known. Libraries were prepared by immunoSEQ multiplex PCR; TCRdb keeps only in-frame clonotypes and omits some of them. Of about 90,000 clones in the sample, about nine tenths were seen once. The specimen was unstimulated CD4+ T cells sorted from spleen or lymph node cells, collected before intestinal transplant. These TCRs come from a human donor who received an intestinal transplant.

This sequence joins TRBV5-1 and TRBJ2-4; 14 bases match TRBD2. The length of the CDR3 is 18 residues. Germline lookup yields CDR1 SGHRS and CDR2 YFSETQ. V lost 4 bases to trimming and J lost 2 bases; unmatched junction nucleotides: 8. The CDR3 nucleotides are TGCGCCAGCAGCGGGGGACTAGCGGGAGCCGGGTCCAAAAACATTCAGTACTTC. Translation: CASSGGLAGAGSKNIQYF.

The V call is TRBV7-8, the J call TRBJ2-3, with 9 bases aligning to TRBD2. Germline values: CDR1 SGHVS, CDR2 FQNEAQ. The CDR3 has 16 residues. V shed 4 bases, J shed 2 bases, and the junction held 7 bases outside the gene matches. As DNA, the CDR3 is TGTGCCAGCAGCTCAACGAGCGGGAGGCACACAGATACGCAGTATTTT. It is translated as CASSSTSGRHTDTQYF.

The gene calls are TRBV29-1 and TRBJ1-1, with a tentative D call TRBD1 (5 bases). The CDR3 covers 13 residues. V was trimmed by 4 bases and J by 4 bases, leaving 13 bases between them. Germline CDR1 SQVTM, CDR2 ANQGSEA. The CDR3 sequence is CSVVGGILTEAFF. The CDR3 DNA is TGCAGCGTTGTGGGGGGAATCCTCACTGAAGCTTTCTTT.

J is TRBJ1-4 and V is TRBV5-1; D is possibly TRBD1 (6 bases). The length of the CDR3 is 15 residues. CDR1 is SGHRS, CDR2 YFSETQ, per germline. V lost 0 bases to trimming and J lost 3 bases, with 9 bases between them. The CDR3 nucleotides are TGCGCCAGCAGCTTGGCCCGGGGGCCTAATGAAAAACTGTTTTTT. Translated: CASSLARGPNEKLFF.

J is TRBJ2-5 and V is TRBV29-1; D might be TRBD1 (6 bases). Deletions cut 6 bases from V and 2 bases from J, with 10 bases between. The CDR3 has 12 residues. Germline lookup yields CDR1 SQVTM and CDR2 ANQGSEA. DNA for the CDR3: TGCAGCGTCGAGACAGGACAAGAGACCCAGTACTTC. This sequence encodes CSVETGQETQYF.

Only one count was recorded for this clone. This chain joins TRBV23-1 and TRBJ2-5, with TRBD2 as a possible D gene (5 bases). The J call could be wrong; TRBJ2-7 is a better fit for the DNA end. TRBV23-1 is designated an ORF whose function remains uncertain. CDR3 size: 13 residues. The CDR3 DNA reads as TGCGCCAGCAGTCAACCGACCGGGGTCGAGCAGTACTTC. Its protein is CASSQPTGVEQYF.

The chain recombines TRBV10-3 with TRBJ2-3, with a tentative D call TRBD1 (5 bases). Germline V lookup: CDR1 ENHRY, CDR2 SYGVKD. With 4 bases removed from V and 8 bases from J, the gap between germline ends came to 13 bases. The CDR3 is 13 residues long. The CDR3 protein is CAISGQQVPTQYF. CDR3 sequence (DNA): TGTGCCATCAGTGGACAACAGGTACCTACGCAGTATTTT.

The genes are TRBV7-9 and TRBJ2-2, with 10 nucleotides matching TRBD2. The trim removed 3 bases at V and 6 bases at J, leaving 4 bases unmatched. CDR1 and CDR2 (germline): SEHNR, FQNEAQ (reference sequence). The CDR3 loop spans 15 amino acids. In DNA, the CDR3 is TGTGCCAGCAGCTTTCGGACTAGCGGATCCGGGGAGCTGTTTTTT. This gives the protein CASSFRTSGSGELFF.

J is TRBJ1-1 and V is TRBV9; 10 bases are a match to TRBD1. The CDR3 is 15 amino acids. The germline V gene encodes CDR1 SGDLS and CDR2 YYNGEE. Trimming removed 5 bases from V and 4 bases from J; junction bases left unmatched: 8. The CDR3 protein is CASSARGQGSTEAFF. The CDR3 DNA reads TGTGCCAGCAGTGCTAGGGGACAGGGGAGCACTGAAGCTTTCTTT.

The chain joins TRBV7-3 to TRBJ2-7; no clear D. This CDR3 comprises 14 residues. Germline CDR1 is SGHTA and CDR2 is FQGTGA. V was pared by 1 base and J by 1 base, with 8 bases between. The CDR3 here is CASSLNSASYEQYF. Written as DNA, the CDR3 is TGTGCCAGCAGCTTAAATTCAGCTTCCTACGAGCAGTACTTC.

V gene TRBV18 combines with J gene TRBJ2-3; TRBD1 aligns across 9 bases. CDR1 is KGHSH and CDR2 is LQKENI in the germline V gene. This CDR3 has 15 residues. The V and J ends lost 3 bases and 2 bases, in that order; junction bases with no gene match: 3. The CDR3 loop is CASSPGTGITDTQYF. CDR3 nucleotides: TGTGCCAGCTCACCCGGGACAGGGATCACAGATACGCAGTATTTT.

The chain combines TRBV5-6 with TRBJ1-6; tentative D call: TRBD1 (5 bases). Trimming cost V 3 bases and J 3 bases, with 13 bases left between them. The CDR3 sequence is 16 residues long. Germline V lookup: CDR1 SGHDT, CDR2 YYEEEE. CDR3 residues: CASSSGGAYYNSPLHF. The CDR3 coding sequence is TGTGCCAGCAGCTCCGGAGGGGCCTACTATAATTCACCCCTCCACTTT.

The chain employs TRBV6-5 and TRBJ2-5; no clear D. The CDR3 spans 13 residues. Between the trimmed V and J ends, which lost 6 bases and 2 bases, there was a span of 10 bases. The germline gives CDR1 MNHEY, CDR2 SVGAGI. The DNA of the CDR3 is TGTGCCAGCAGGATGACACCTCAAGAGACCCAGTACTTC. Residues: CASRMTPQETQYF.

The V call is TRBV18, the J call TRBJ2-7; TRBD2 is a possible D gene (5 bases). The V gene's germline CDR1 is KGHSH and CDR2 LQKENI. CDR3 length: 11 residues. The V and J ends lost 4 bases and 5 bases respectively, with 6 bases between them. CDR3 sequence reads: CASSRGNEQYF. The CDR3 DNA follows: TGTGCCAGCTCACGAGGGAACGAGCAGTACTTC.

J is TRBJ2-3 and V is TRBV7-2; tentatively, D is TRBD2 (6 bases). The CDR3 runs to 14 residues. Trimming stripped 5 bases from V and 0 bases from J, with 9 bases between. CDR1 SGHTA and CDR2 FQGNSA come from the germline V gene. CDR3: CASSPRGSTDTQYF. CDR3 DNA: TGTGCCAGCAGCCCACGGGGGAGCACAGATACGCAGTATTTT. The full variable domain, its missing parts supplied by reference TRBV7-2 and TRBJ2-3, is GAGVSQSPSNKVTEKGKDVELRCDPISGHTALYWYRQSLGQGLEFLIYFQGNSAPDKSGLPSDRFSAERTGGSVSTLTIQRTQQEDSAVYLCASSPRGSTDTQYFGPGTRLTVL.

The chain has TRBV29-1 and TRBJ1-2, with D possibly matching TRBD1 (5 bases). Germline V lookup: CDR1 SQVTM, CDR2 ANQGSEA. The CDR3 is made up of 14 amino acids. V was shortened by 3 bases and J by 5 bases, with 16 bases between the two germline ends. CDR3 in DNA: TGCAGCGTTGACACCACCGGGACGCCATATGGCTACACCTTC. This gives the protein CSVDTTGTPYGYTF. Variable domain in full (rest from reference TRBV29-1 and TRBJ1-2): SAVISQKPSRDICQRGTSLTIQCQVDSQVTMMFWYRQQPGQSLTLIATANQGSEATYESGFVIDKFPISRPNLTFSTLTVSNMSPEDSSIYLCSVDTTGTPYGYTFGSGTRLTVV.

The chain employs TRBV5-6 and TRBJ2-1, with 11 bases identical to TRBD2. The CDR3 has 16 amino acids. Germline loops: CDR1 SGHDT, CDR2 YYEEEE. The trim removed 5 bases at V and 9 bases at J, leaving 13 bases unmatched. CDR3 bases: TGTGCCAGCAGTTATGGACTAGCGGGCCCCCAGGGTGAGCAGTTCTTC. It encodes CASSYGLAGPQGEQFF.

The chain couples TRBV29-1 to TRBJ2-1, with unresolved D. V was clipped by 4 bases and J by 3 bases, with 13 bases between them. This CDR3 is built from 14 residues. Germline CDR1 reads SQVTM; CDR2 reads ANQGSEA. The CDR3 coding sequence is TGCAGCGTTGGGACGGGTCCTCTCTACAATGAGCAGTTCTTC. As protein: CSVGTGPLYNEQFF.